This is a list of T cell receptor beta chains from one sample in a study of beta chain features in type 1 diabetes. The table came from immunoSEQ multiplex PCR; TCRdb's copy has only in-frame clones and leaves some out. Among roughly 330,000 clones listed, approximately 9.9% were seen once. The sample comprised naive CD4+ T cells from blood. These TCRs come from a woman aged 25 to 45 in good health. Both conserved end residues are part of each CDR3. Each record gives: J gene, D gene, V gene, clone size, CDR3 protein, CDR3 DNA. D genes are given only for firm matches. For some rows the clone size is stated as once, few or many, or as a class when expanded; others skip it.

J gene: TRBJ1-4; D gene: TRBD1; V gene: TRBV29-1; clone size: NA; CDR3 protein: CSVVRTGDEKLFF; CDR3 DNA: TGCAGCGTTGTTCGGACAGGGGATGAAAAACTGTTTTTT
J gene: TRBJ1-4; D gene: NA; V gene: TRBV28; clone size: NA; CDR3 protein: CASSPGYRSGNEKLFF; CDR3 DNA: TGTGCCAGCAGTCCCGGTTACCGGTCGGGGAATGAAAAACTGTTTTTT
J gene: TRBJ2-1; D gene: NA; V gene: TRBV5-1; clone size: NA; CDR3 protein: CASRSFAGPYNEQFF; CDR3 DNA: TGCGCCAGCAGATCCTTCGCGGGACCCTACAATGAGCAGTTCTTC
J gene: TRBJ2-3; D gene: TRBD2; V gene: TRBV4-3; clone size: few; CDR3 protein: CASSQVVREGDTQYF; CDR3 DNA: TGCGCCAGCAGCCAAGTTGTCAGGGAGGGAGATACGCAGTATTTT
J gene: TRBJ2-7; D gene: TRBD1; V gene: TRBV15; clone size: many; CDR3 protein: CATSRQGVGYEQYF; CDR3 DNA: TGTGCCACCAGCAGACAGGGGGTTGGATACGAGCAGTACTTC
J gene: TRBJ2-2; D gene: TRBD1; V gene: TRBV7-3; clone size: few; CDR3 protein: CASSLGQANTGELFF; CDR3 DNA: TGTGCCAGCAGCTTAGGACAGGCGAACACCGGGGAGCTGTTTTTT
J gene: TRBJ1-2; D gene: TRBD1; V gene: TRBV6-6; clone size: few; CDR3 protein: CASRGPGQGSYGYTF; CDR3 DNA: TGTGCCAGCAGGGGGCCGGGACAGGGGTCCTATGGCTACACCTTC
J gene: TRBJ2-2; D gene: TRBD2; V gene: TRBV7-2; clone size: few; CDR3 protein: CASSLRLAEDTGELFF; CDR3 DNA: TGTGCCAGCAGCTTAAGACTAGCAGAAGACACCGGGGAGCTGTTTTTT
J gene: TRBJ2-1; D gene: TRBD2; V gene: TRBV27; clone size: NA; CDR3 protein: CASSWRLASGLEQFF; CDR3 DNA: TGTGCCAGCAGTTGGCGATTGGCTAGCGGTTTGGAGCAGTTCTTC
J gene: TRBJ1-2; D gene: TRBD1; V gene: TRBV28; clone size: NA; CDR3 protein: CASSSPSGQGGYGYTF; CDR3 DNA: TGTGCCAGCAGTTCCCCTTCGGGACAGGGAGGTTATGGCTACACCTTC
J gene: TRBJ2-7; D gene: NA; V gene: TRBV19; clone size: NA; CDR3 protein: CASSPRGLSYEQYF; CDR3 DNA: TGTGCCAGTAGCCCCCGCGGTCTCTCCTACGAGCAGTACTTC
J gene: TRBJ2-3; D gene: TRBD2; V gene: TRBV5-1; clone size: NA; CDR3 protein: CASSSRGSGITDTQYF; CDR3 DNA: TGCGCCAGCAGCTCCCGGGGTAGCGGGATCACAGATACGCAGTATTTT
J gene: TRBJ2-1; D gene: TRBD2; V gene: TRBV29-1; clone size: few; CDR3 protein: CSVDRLAGGLSPHEQFF; CDR3 DNA: TGCAGCGTTGACCGGCTAGCGGGAGGTCTTTCCCCCCATGAGCAGTTCTTC
J gene: TRBJ2-7; D gene: TRBD1; V gene: TRBV7-3; clone size: few; CDR3 protein: CASSLLGQGNYEQYF; CDR3 DNA: TGTGCCAGCAGCTTACTGGGACAGGGGAACTACGAGCAGTACTTC
J gene: TRBJ2-3; D gene: TRBD1; V gene: TRBV2; clone size: few; CDR3 protein: CASRRQGAVDTQYF; CDR3 DNA: TGTGCCAGCAGGAGACAGGGGGCGGTTGATACGCAGTATTTT
J gene: TRBJ2-1; D gene: TRBD2; V gene: TRBV9; clone size: NA; CDR3 protein: CASSRTSGSSFNEQFF; CDR3 DNA: TGTGCCAGCAGCAGGACTAGCGGGAGTAGTTTCAATGAGCAGTTCTTC